The 3 T cell receptor beta chains below were found in one sample sequenced in a study of blood T cells in healthy people across ages. Then a second PCR, running about 6 to 11 cycles, was carried out with a sample-barcoded 5' primer and a J-beta primer mix. TCRdb passed the 5' RACE reads through MiXCR, listing each CDR3 protein once. The sample holds almost 800,000 distinct CDR3 sequences, nearly 60% seen once. Sequenced sample: blood. The receptors originated from a man under 40 in good health.

The chain is built from TRBV9 and TRBJ2-6; maybe TRBD1 (5 bases). With 0 bases removed from V and 0 bases from J, the gap between germline ends came to 10 bases. Germline V gene sequence: CDR1 SGDLS, CDR2 YYNGEE. This CDR3 has 17 amino acids. CDR3 region: CASSVGGSPSGANVLTF. For the CDR3, the DNA is TGTGCCAGCAGCGTAGGGGGCAGTCCCTCTGGGGCCAACGTCCTGACTTTC.

This chain connects TRBV20-1 to TRBJ2-5, with a tentative D call TRBD1 (6 bases). The DNA end favors TRBJ2-7, so the J call may be wrong. The CDR3 has 13 residues. The germline gives CDR1 DFQATT, CDR2 SNEGSKA (reference sequence). The CDR3 sequence: CSAAGTGIYEQYF. The CDR3 DNA reads as TGCAGTGCCGCGGGCACAGGGATATACGAGCAGTACTTC.

The CDR3 region has the DNA TGTGCCAGCAGTGGGGGACTAGCGTACCAAGAGACCCAGTACTTC. It is translated as CASSGGLAYQETQYF. The chain is built from TRBV2 and TRBJ2-5, with 10 bases that match TRBD2. Per the germline V gene, CDR1 is SNHLY and CDR2 is FYNNEI. Trimming cost V 4 bases and J 0 bases; bases outside gene matches: 2. There are 15 residues in the CDR3. Together with reference TRBV2 and TRBJ2-5, the CDR3 gives the full variable domain: EPEVTQTPSHQVTQMGQEVILRCVPISNHLYFYWYRQILGQKVEFLVSFYNNEISEKSEIFDDQFSVERPDGSNFTLKIRSTKLEDSAMYFCASSGGLAYQETQYFGPGTRLLVL.